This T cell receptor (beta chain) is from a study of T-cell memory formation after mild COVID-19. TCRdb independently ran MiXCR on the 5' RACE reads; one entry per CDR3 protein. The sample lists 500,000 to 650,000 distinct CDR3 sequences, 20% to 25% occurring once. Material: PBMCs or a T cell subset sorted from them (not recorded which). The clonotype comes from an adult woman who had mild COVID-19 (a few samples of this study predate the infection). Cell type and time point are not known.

Here the CDR3 reads CSAGQDYSNQPQHF. The CDR3 DNA reads as TGCAGTGCTGGGCAGGATTATAGCAATCAGCCCCAGCATTTT. V is TRBV20-1 and J is TRBJ1-5; D gene uncertain. CDR1 is DFQATT, CDR2 SNEGSKA, per germline (reference sequence). This CDR3 has 14 amino acids. The V gene lost 5 bases and the J gene lost 0 bases, with 11 bases spanning the gap.